Described below is a single TCR beta chain sequence and its context. This sample was taken from a study of blood T cell repertoires in COVID-19. Study as a whole: There were acute and convalescent COVID-19 samples, and they came from the United States, Italy and Spain. T cells, B-cell-depleted T cells, or PBMCs provided the cDNA or gDNA that served as material.

The CDR3 runs 16 residues. Germline values: CDR1 SNHLY, CDR2 FYNNEI. Trimming removed 2 bases from V and 1 base from J, with 15 bases in between. Original processing notes: Reference gene primer amplification gave estimated nucleated cell counts. Clones were read by immunoSEQ multiplex PCR, and TCRdb kept only the in-frame ones, dropping some. Clone size and the V and J calls come from that table; the DNA yielded D and trimming. The sample includes some 300,000 clones, approximately 86% seen only once; the top ten take 1% to 1.5%. Sample: peripheral blood. This receptor was taken from a man between 65 and 85 years old with acute or convalescent COVID-19. The chain uses TRBV2 and TRBJ2-7; D is perhaps TRBD2 (6 bases). This CDR3 is CASSENPTTSSYEQYF. CDR3 DNA: TGTGCCAGCAGTGAAAACCCTACGACTAGTTCCTACGAGCAGTACTTC.